This T cell receptor (beta chain) was sequenced for a study of shared clonotypes between healthy human individuals. Investigators divided CD4+ cells into CD45RA+ naive and CD45RA-negative memory subsets. Sequenced by immunoSEQ multiplex PCR; TCRdb stores in-frame clones only, minus some. The sample has hundreds of thousands of clones; about 78% are singletons. Germline CDR1 is MNHNS and CDR2 is SASEGT. This CDR3 has 14 residues. The ends were cut back, 3 bases at V and 5 bases at J, with 12 bases in the middle. The sequenced sample was memory CD4+ T cells sorted from blood. The subset is: CD45RA-negative fraction. This receptor was taken from a woman between 25 and 40 years old in good health. V usage is TRBV6-1 and J usage is TRBJ2-3, with D possibly matching TRBD1 (5 bases). CDR3 protein: CASSDRQGRDTQYF. For the CDR3, the DNA is TGTGCCAGCAGTGATCGGCAGGGAAGAGATACGCAGTATTTT.